The entry below gives a single TCR beta chain sequence along with its context. The data stem from a study of blood T cell repertoires in COVID-19. Study background: The origin of the acute and convalescent COVID-19 samples was the United States, Italy and Spain.

Germline V gives CDR1 KGHDR, CDR2 SFDVKD. The CDR3 sequence is 16 residues long. This table comes from immunoSEQ multiplex PCR, and its TCRdb copy is limited to in-frame clones, with some not included. The sample contains under 300,000 clones, around 82% of which appear only once. This TCR came from a woman older than 75 with active or convalescent COVID-19. Sequencing was carried out using peripheral blood. The chain is built from TRBV24-1 and TRBJ2-7; tentatively, D is TRBD1 (8 bases). The J call is in doubt because the DNA end fits TRBJ2-1 better. CDR3 DNA sequence: TGTGCCACCAGTGAACGGACAGGGATGAGCGGGGCTGAGCAGTTCTTC. Amino acid sequence: CATSERTGMSGAEQFF.